This T cell receptor beta chain was retrieved from a study of PD-L1 blockade in urothelial cancer. Across the study: The study started patients on atezolizumab at some point between 2013 and 2014, giving 1,200 mg intravenously every 3 weeks. Each blood sample yielded a median of approximately 140,000 T cells. Blood was subjected to analysis at 3 weeks (second dose) and 6 weeks following treatment start. Study-level results: Patients with below-median pretreatment blood clonality survived longer.

V lost 2 bases, J lost 8 bases, and 7 bases stayed unmatched. CDR3 length: 15 residues. Germline assignment: CDR1 MNHEY and CDR2 SVGAGI. In the case of this clone: Antigen unknown.

Stated time point: pretreatment peripheral blood. The table came from immunoSEQ multiplex PCR; TCRdb's copy has only in-frame clones and leaves some out. The table includes 43,000 or so clones, 80% detected once. The genes are TRBV6-5 and TRBJ2-1; 9 bases line up with TRBD2. The receptor's source is a man between 60 and 75 years old with urothelial cancer. The starting material was PBMCs, obtained around atezolizumab (anti-PD-L1) treatment. CDR3 nucleotide sequence: TGTGCCAGCAGTTACGCAGCGGGAGGTAGCGATGAGCAGTTCTTC. It specifies CASSYAAGGSDEQFF.